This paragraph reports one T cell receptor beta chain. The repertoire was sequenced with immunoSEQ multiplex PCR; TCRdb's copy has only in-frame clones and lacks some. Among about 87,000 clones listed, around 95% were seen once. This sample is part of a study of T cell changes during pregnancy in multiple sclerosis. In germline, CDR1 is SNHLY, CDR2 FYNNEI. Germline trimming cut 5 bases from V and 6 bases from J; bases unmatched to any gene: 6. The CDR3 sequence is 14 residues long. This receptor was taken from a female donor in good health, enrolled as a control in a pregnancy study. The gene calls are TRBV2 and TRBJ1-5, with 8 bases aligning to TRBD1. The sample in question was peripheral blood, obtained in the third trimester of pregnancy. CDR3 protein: CASSNDRGAQPQHF. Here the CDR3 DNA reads TGTGCCAGCAGTAACGACAGGGGAGCTCAGCCCCAGCATTTT.